This entry lists 11 T cell receptor beta chains sequenced from one sample in a study of blood T cell repertoires in COVID-19. TCRdb's copy holds only in-frame clones and misses some; the assay was immunoSEQ multiplex PCR. Of around 150,000 clones listed, 92% were seen once; the top ten hold about 4.6%. The source material was peripheral blood. These receptors all come from a man younger than 45 with COVID-19, enrolled during active disease.

The CDR3 is CASSSRTGGVEGYTF. As DNA, the CDR3 is TGTGCCAGCAGCTCTCGAACAGGGGGCGTTGAGGGCTACACCTTC. The V gene is TRBV7-3, the J gene TRBJ1-2, with 9 bases fitting TRBD1. V was pared by 4 bases and J by 8 bases, with 11 bases of the junction left unmatched. Germline-derived CDR1 and CDR2 are SGHTA and FQGTGA. This CDR3 region has 15 residues.

The chain has TRBV2 and TRBJ2-3; 9 nucleotides agree with TRBD1. V was pared by 5 bases and J by 3 bases, with 9 bases of the junction left unmatched. Germline values: CDR1 SNHLY, CDR2 FYNNEI. The CDR3 is 16 amino acids. Here the CDR3 reads CASSIQGALGTDTQYF. In nucleotides, the CDR3 is TGTGCCAGCAGTATACAGGGGGCCTTAGGAACAGATACGCAGTATTTT.

The rearrangement uses TRBV2 and TRBJ2-5; D possibly corresponds to TRBD1 (6 bases). V shed 6 bases and J shed 4 bases, with 9 bases lying between them. Germline CDR1 SNHLY, CDR2 FYNNEI. The CDR3 extends over 12 amino acids. The CDR3 spells CASSRGSETQYF. CDR3 nucleotides: TGTGCCAGCAGCAGGGGTTCAGAGACCCAGTACTTC.

The V and J genes are TRBV19 and TRBJ1-1; maybe TRBD1 (5 bases). The CDR3 runs 14 residues. Looked up from germline, CDR1 is LNHDA and CDR2 is SQIVND (reference sequence). The V and J ends lost 4 bases and 0 bases respectively, with 9 bases between them. The CDR3: CASSTQGMNTEAFF. In nucleotides, the CDR3 is TGTGCCAGTAGTACTCAGGGAATGAACACTGAAGCTTTCTTT.

This sequence joins TRBV7-8 and TRBJ1-1, with no clear D. Germline V gene lookup returns CDR1 SGHVS and CDR2 FQNEAQ. CDR3 length equals 14 residues. Trimming left V 2 bases short and J 2 bases short, with 9 bases between. CDR3 protein: CASSLYQTNTEAFF. CDR3 DNA sequence: TGTGCCAGCAGCTTATACCAGACTAACACTGAAGCTTTCTTT.

The chain has TRBV11-3 and TRBJ2-2, with 9 bases aligning to TRBD2. Germline CDR1 reads SGHNT; CDR2 reads YENEEA. V shed 4 bases, J shed 3 bases, and the junction held 3 bases outside the gene matches. The CDR3 is 15 amino acids. Here the CDR3 DNA reads TGTGCCAGCAGCTCGCAGCGGGGGGACACCGGGGAGCTGTTTTTT. Translated, it gives CASSSQRGDTGELFF.

The chain employs TRBV7-3 and TRBJ2-7; 9 nucleotides align to TRBD2. V lost 5 bases to trimming and J lost 5 bases; unmatched junction nucleotides: 7. Germline CDR1 SGHTA, CDR2 FQGTGA. This CDR3 region has 14 residues. CDR3 in DNA: TGTGCCAGCAGCACCAGTAGCGGGAGTAACGAGCAGTACTTC. Translated: CASSTSSGSNEQYF.

The chain links TRBV5-4 to TRBJ2-2; 8 nucleotides line up with TRBD1. V was pared by 2 bases and J by 1 base, with 1 base of the junction left unmatched. Germline V gives CDR1 SGHNT, CDR2 YYREEE (reference sequence). CDR3 size: 15 residues. The DNA for the CDR3 is TGTGCCAGCAGCTTCGGACAGGGGAACACCGGGGAGCTGTTTTTT. Translation: CASSFGQGNTGELFF.

J is TRBJ2-7 and V is TRBV11-2, with D possibly matching TRBD1 (6 bases). Germline CDR1 and CDR2: SGHAT and FQNNGV. The CDR3 consists of 13 residues. Deletions cut 4 bases from V and 4 bases from J, with 11 bases between. CDR3: CASSWETGYEQYF. The CDR3 region has the DNA TGTGCCAGCAGCTGGGAGACAGGTTACGAGCAGTACTTC.

Only a few counts were recorded for this clone. The rearrangement links TRBV19 to TRBJ2-1; 7 bases fit TRBD2. The CDR3 spans 14 residues. Germline trimming cut 6 bases from V and 4 bases from J; bases unmatched to any gene: 6. Germline V gives CDR1 LNHDA, CDR2 SQIVND (reference sequence). The CDR3 DNA reads TGTGCCAGTAGAGGGGCTAGCGGATACAATGAGCAGTTCTTC. Its translation: CASRGASGYNEQFF.

V and J are TRBV5-4 and TRBJ2-7; 9 bases agree with TRBD1. The V segment lost 3 bases and the J segment 3 bases; nucleotides outside the gene matches: 4. CDR3 length equals 14 residues. Per the germline V gene, CDR1 is SGHNT and CDR2 is YYREEE (reference sequence). The CDR3 bases are TGTGCCAGCAGCTGGGGACAGGGAGGCTACGAGCAGTACTTC. It encodes CASSWGQGGYEQYF.